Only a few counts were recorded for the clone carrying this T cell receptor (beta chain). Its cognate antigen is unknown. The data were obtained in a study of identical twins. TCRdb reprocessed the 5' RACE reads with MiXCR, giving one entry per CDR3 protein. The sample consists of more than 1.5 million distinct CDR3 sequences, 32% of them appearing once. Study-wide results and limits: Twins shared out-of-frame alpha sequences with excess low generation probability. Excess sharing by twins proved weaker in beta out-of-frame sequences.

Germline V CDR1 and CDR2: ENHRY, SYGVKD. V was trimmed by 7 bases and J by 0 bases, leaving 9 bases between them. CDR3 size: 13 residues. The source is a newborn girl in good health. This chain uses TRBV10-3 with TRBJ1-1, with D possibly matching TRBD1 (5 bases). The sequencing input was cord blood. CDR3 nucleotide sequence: TGTGCCATCAAGGGGTCTATGAACACTGAAGCTTTCTTT. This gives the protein CAIKGSMNTEAFF.